This T cell receptor beta chain originates from a study of Graves' ophthalmopathy and Graves' hyperthyroidism. V lost 3 bases and J lost 1, with 7 bases in between. The CDR3 runs to 14 residues. The germline CDR1 and CDR2 sequences are SGDLS and YYNGEE. RNA served as the template for amplifying TCR beta CDR3 regions. HTBI primers were used in a first-round RT-PCR, which preceded a second-round multiplex PCR. TCRdb re-called the multiplex PCR reads with MiXCR, one entry per CDR3 protein. The sample consists of about 390,000 distinct CDR3 sequences, about a sixth of them appearing once. The origin of this receptor is an adult woman with stable Graves' hyperthyroidism. The chain carries TRBV9 and TRBJ2-2; D is unresolved. The sequenced sample consisted of peripheral blood. As DNA, the CDR3 is TGTGCCAGCAGCGGGCCTTGGAACACCGGGGAGCTGTTTTTT. Translated, it gives CASSGPWNTGELFF.